This T cell receptor (beta chain) was documented in a study of beta chain features in type 1 diabetes. The study, taken as a whole, reports: Patients' naive, central memory and regulatory TCRB repertoires appeared more alike than those of healthy donors. Whether HLA type influences TCRB rearrangement remained unresolved here. Shorter templates might be favored by PCR, and equally so in patients and in controls.

Concerning this clone: Its antigen is still unknown.

The entirety of the isolated RNA underwent reverse transcription, so expressed TCRB transcripts were sequenced. This table comes from immunoSEQ multiplex PCR, and its TCRdb copy is limited to in-frame clones, with some not included. The table lists about 410,000 clones, approximately 13% of them singletons. The CDR3 is made up of 15 amino acids. Trimming removed 3 bases from V and 7 bases from J, with 13 bases in between. Looked up from germline, CDR1 is MGHDK and CDR2 is SYGVNS. The chain is built from TRBV25-1 and TRBJ1-6; D not resolved. Input material: naive CD4+ T cells from blood. This TCR derives from a man younger than 45 in good health. CDR3 sequence: CASSESGVYNSPLHF. The CDR3 DNA reads as TGTGCCAGCAGTGAGTCTGGGGTTTACAATTCACCCCTCCACTTT.